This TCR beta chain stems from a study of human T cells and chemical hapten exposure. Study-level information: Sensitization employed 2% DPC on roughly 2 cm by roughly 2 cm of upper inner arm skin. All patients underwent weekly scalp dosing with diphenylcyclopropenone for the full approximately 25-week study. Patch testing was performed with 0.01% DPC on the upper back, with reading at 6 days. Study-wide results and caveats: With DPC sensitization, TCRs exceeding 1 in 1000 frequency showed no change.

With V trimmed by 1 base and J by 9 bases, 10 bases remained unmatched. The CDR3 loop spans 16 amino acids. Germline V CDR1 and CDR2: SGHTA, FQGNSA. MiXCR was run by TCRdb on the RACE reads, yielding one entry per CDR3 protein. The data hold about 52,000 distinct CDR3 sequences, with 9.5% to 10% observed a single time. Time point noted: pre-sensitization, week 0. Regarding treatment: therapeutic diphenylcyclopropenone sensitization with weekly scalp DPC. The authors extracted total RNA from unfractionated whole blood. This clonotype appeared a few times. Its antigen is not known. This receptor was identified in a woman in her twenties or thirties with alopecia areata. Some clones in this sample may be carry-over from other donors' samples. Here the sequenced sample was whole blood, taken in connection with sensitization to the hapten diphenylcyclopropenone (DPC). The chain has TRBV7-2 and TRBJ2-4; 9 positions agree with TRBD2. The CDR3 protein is CASSLDGSGGNRIQYF. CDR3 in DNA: TGTGCCAGCAGCTTAGATGGTAGCGGGGGTAATCGCATTCAGTACTTC.